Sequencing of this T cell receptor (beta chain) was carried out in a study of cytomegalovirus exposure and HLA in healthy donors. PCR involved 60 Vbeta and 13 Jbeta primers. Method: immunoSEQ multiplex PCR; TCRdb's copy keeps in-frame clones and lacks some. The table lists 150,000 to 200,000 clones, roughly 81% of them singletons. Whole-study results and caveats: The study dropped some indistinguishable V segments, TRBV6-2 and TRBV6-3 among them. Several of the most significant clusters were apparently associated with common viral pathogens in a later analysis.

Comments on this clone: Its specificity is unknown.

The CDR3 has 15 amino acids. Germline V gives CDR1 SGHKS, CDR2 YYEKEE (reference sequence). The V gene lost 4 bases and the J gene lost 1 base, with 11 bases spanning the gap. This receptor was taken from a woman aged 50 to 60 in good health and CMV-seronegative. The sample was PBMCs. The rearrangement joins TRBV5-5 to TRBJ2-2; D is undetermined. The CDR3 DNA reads TGTGCCAGCAGCCCCCAGTCATTGAACACCGGGGAGCTGTTTTTT. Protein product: CASSPQSLNTGELFF.